This TCR beta chain appears in the sequencing data of a study of T cells in Graves' hyperthyroidism and ophthalmopathy. Amplification of TCR beta CDR3 regions was performed using RNA transcripts as template. HTBI primers were the set used in a first-round RT-PCR of the TCR CDR3. TCRdb redid the calling of the multiplex PCR reads with MiXCR, one entry per CDR3 protein. The data contain roughly 96,000 distinct CDR3 sequences, around 50% of them singletons. This CDR3 has 14 amino acids. Germline loops: CDR1 KGHDR, CDR2 SFDVKD. V was cut by 1 base and J by 8 bases, with 13 bases left in between. The sequencing sample was made of blood. This sequence originates from a woman aged 40 to 50 with Graves' hyperthyroidism. The chain links TRBV24-1 to TRBJ1-2; a possible D gene is TRBD1 (6 bases). CDR3: CATSDFTRGQGYTF. CDR3 nucleotide sequence: TGTGCCACCAGTGATTTTACCCGGGGGCAAGGCTACACCTTC.